The 3 T cell receptor beta chains given below trace back to one sample, sequenced in a study of blood T cell repertoires in COVID-19. Here immunoSEQ multiplex PCR was the method, and the copy in TCRdb shows in-frame clones only, minus some. In the table there are around 340,000 clones, 88% of which are singletons. The sequencing sample was made of PBMCs or T cells enriched from blood (not recorded which). The receptors were gathered from a woman between 25 and 40 years old who had been exposed to COVID-19.

This clone was recorded only once. The V and J genes are TRBV12-5 and TRBJ2-1; 8 bases are a match to TRBD2. This CDR3 region has 16 residues. The trim removed 4 bases at V and 5 bases at J, leaving 10 bases unmatched. Germline V gene data show CDR1 as LGHNT and CDR2 as FRNRAP. The CDR3, as DNA: TGTGCTAGTGGTTCTCCTAAAAGCGGGAGTGACAATGAGCAGTTCTTC. Protein: CASGSPKSGSDNEQFF.

This clone was observed many times. V usage is TRBV19 and J usage is TRBJ1-3; TRBD1 might be the D (6 bases). The CDR3 has 15 amino acids. V was shortened by 4 bases and J by 0 bases, with 10 bases between the two germline ends. The germline V gene encodes CDR1 LNHDA and CDR2 SQIVND (reference sequence). The CDR3 region is CASSTDRYSGNTIYF. The CDR3 DNA follows: TGTGCCAGTAGTACCGACAGGTACTCTGGAAACACCATATATTTT.

The V and J genes are TRBV7-8 and TRBJ1-6, with 11 positions matching TRBD1. Trimming cost V 4 bases and J 0 bases; bases outside gene matches: 5. CDR1 is SGHVS, CDR2 FQNEAQ, per germline. The CDR3 sequence is 18 residues long. The CDR3 DNA is TGTGCCAGCAGCTCCGGGACAGGGGGTTCCTCCTATAATTCACCCCTCCACTTT. Translation gives CASSSGTGGSSYNSPLHF.